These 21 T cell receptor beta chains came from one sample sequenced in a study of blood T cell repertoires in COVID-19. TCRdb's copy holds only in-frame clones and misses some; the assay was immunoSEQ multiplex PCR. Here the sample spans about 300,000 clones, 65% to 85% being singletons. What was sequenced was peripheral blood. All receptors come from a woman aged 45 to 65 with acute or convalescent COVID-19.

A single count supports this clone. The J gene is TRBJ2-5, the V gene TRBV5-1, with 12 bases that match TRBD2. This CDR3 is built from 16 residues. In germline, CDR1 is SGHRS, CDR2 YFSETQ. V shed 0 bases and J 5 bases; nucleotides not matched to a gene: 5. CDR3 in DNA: TGCGCCAGCAGCTTGGGACTAGCGGGGGCGTCGGAGACCCAGTACTTC. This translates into CASSLGLAGASETQYF.

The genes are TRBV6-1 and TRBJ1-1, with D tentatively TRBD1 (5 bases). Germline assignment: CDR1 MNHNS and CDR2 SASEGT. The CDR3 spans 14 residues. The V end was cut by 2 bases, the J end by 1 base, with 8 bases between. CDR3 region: CASSELRENTEAFF. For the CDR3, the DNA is TGTGCCAGCAGTGAACTCAGGGAGAACACTGAAGCTTTCTTT.

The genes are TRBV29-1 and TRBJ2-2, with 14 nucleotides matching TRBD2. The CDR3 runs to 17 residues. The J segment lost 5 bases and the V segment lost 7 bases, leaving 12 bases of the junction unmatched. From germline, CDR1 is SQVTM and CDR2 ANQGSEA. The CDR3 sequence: CSAIRGTSGSGTGELFF. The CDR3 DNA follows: TGCAGCGCCATTCGGGGGACTAGCGGGAGCGGGACCGGGGAGCTGTTTTTT.

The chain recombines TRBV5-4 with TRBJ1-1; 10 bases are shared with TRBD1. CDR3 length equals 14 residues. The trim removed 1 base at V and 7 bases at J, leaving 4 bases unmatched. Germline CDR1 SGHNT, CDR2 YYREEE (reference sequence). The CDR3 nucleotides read TGTGCCAGCAGCTTGAGACAGGGGGCGATTGAAGCTTTCTTT. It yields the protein CASSLRQGAIEAFF.

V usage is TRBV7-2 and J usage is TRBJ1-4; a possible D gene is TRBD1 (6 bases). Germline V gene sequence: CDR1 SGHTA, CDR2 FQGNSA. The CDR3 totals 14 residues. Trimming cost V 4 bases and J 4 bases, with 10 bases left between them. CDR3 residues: CASSSDSHNEKLFF. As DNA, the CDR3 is TGTGCCAGCAGCTCGGACAGTCATAATGAAAAACTGTTTTTT.

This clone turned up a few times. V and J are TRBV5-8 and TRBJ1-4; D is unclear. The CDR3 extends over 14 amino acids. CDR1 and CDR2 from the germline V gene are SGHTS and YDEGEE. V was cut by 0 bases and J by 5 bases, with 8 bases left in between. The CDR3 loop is CASSLGGTNEKLFF. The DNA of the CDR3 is TGTGCCAGCAGCTTGGGAGGAACGAATGAAAAACTGTTTTTT.

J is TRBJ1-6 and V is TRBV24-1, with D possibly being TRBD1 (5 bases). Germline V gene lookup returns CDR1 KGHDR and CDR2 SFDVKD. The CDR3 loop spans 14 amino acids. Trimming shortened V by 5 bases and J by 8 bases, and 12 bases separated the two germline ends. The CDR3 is CATSGRQTDSPLHF. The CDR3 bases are TGTGCCACCAGTGGTCGACAGACGGATTCACCCCTCCACTTT.

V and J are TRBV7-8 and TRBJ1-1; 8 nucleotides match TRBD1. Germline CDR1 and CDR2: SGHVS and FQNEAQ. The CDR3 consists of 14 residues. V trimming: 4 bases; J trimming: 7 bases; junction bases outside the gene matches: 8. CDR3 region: CASSSGQGSFEAFF. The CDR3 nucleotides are TGTGCCAGCAGCTCCGGACAGGGATCATTTGAAGCTTTCTTT.

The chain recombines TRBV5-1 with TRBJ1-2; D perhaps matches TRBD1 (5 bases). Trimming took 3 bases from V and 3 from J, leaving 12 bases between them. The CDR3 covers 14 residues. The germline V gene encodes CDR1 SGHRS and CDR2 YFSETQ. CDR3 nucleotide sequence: TGCGCCAGCAGCTGGGGGGGAGAGGACTATGGCTACACCTTC. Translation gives CASSWGGEDYGYTF.

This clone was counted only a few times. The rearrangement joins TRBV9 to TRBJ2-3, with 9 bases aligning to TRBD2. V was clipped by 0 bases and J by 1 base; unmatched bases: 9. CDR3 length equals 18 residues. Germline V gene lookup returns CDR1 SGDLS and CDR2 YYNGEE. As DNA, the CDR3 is TGTGCCAGCAGCGTAGACCAGCTAGCGGGGCTACGCACAGATACGCAGTATTTT. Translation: CASSVDQLAGLRTDTQYF.

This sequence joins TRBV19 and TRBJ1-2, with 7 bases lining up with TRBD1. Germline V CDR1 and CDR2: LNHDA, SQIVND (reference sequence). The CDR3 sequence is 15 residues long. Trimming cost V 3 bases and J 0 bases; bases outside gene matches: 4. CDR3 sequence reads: CASSITGTANYGYTF. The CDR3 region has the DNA TGTGCCAGTAGTATTACAGGGACAGCTAACTATGGCTACACCTTC.

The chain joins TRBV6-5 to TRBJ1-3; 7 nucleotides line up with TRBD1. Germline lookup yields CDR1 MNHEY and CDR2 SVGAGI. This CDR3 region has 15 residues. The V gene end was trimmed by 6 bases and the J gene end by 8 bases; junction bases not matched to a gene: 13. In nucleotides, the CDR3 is TGTGCCAGCAGAACCCATTACAGGGGTGAGGACACCATATATTTT. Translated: CASRTHYRGEDTIYF.

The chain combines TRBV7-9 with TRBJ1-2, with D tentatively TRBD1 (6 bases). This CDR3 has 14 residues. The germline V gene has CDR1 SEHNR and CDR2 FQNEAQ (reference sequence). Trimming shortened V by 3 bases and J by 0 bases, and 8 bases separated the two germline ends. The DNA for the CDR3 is TGTGCCAGCAGCTTGGACAGAACTAACTATGGCTACACCTTC. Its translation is CASSLDRTNYGYTF.

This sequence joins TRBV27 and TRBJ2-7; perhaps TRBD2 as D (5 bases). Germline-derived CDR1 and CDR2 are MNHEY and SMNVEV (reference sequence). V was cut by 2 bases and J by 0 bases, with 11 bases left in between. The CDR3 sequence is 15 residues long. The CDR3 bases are TGTGCCAGCAGTTTAAGTCCGGGGAGCTCCTACGAGCAGTACTTC. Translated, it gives CASSLSPGSSYEQYF.

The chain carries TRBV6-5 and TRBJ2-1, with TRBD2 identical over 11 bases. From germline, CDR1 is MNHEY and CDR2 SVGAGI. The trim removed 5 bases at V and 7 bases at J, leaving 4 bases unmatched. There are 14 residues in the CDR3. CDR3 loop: CASSRLAGRNEQFF. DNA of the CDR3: TGTGCCAGCAGTCGACTAGCGGGAAGGAATGAGCAGTTCTTC.

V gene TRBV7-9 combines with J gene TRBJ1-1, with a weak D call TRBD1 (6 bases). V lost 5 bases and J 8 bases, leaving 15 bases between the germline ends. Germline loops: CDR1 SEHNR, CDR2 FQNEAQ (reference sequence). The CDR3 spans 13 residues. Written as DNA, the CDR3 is TGTGCCAGCAGCACCGACAGGCAGAAGGAAGCTTTCTTT. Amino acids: CASSTDRQKEAFF.

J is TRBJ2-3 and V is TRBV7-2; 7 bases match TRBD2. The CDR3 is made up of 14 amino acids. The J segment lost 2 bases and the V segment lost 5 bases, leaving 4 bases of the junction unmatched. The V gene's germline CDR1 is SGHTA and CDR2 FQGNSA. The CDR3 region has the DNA TGTGCCAGCAGCCTGAGCGGGGTCACAGATACGCAGTATTTT. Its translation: CASSLSGVTDTQYF. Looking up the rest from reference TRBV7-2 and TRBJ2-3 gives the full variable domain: GAGVSQSPSNKVTEKGKDVELRCDPISGHTALYWYRQSLGQGLEFLIYFQGNSAPDKSGLPSDRFSAERTGGSVSTLTIQRTQQEDSAVYLCASSLSGVTDTQYFGPGTRLTVL.

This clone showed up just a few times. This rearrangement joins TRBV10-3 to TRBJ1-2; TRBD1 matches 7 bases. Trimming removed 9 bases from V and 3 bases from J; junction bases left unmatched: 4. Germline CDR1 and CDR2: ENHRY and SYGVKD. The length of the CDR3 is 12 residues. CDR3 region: CAMHGQDYGYTF. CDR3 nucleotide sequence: TGTGCCATGCATGGACAGGACTATGGCTACACCTTC.

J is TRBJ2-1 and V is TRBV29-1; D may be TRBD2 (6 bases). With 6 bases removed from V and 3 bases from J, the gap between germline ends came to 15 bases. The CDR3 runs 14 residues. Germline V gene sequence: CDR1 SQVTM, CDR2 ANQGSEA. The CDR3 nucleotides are TGCAGCGTGGGGGGAGATAGCGTCTACAATGAGCAGTTCTTC. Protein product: CSVGGDSVYNEQFF.

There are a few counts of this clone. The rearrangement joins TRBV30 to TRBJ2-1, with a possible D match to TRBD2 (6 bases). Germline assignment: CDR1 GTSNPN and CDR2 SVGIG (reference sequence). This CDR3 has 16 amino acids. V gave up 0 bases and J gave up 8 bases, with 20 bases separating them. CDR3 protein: CAWSVLLGRGRYEQFF. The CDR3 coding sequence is TGTGCCTGGAGTGTGCTCTTGGGACGGGGGAGGTATGAGCAGTTCTTC.

CDR3 amino acids: CASSRDGIREQYF. CDR3 in DNA: TGTGCCAGCAGCCGTGACGGGATCAGGGAGCAGTACTTC. The rearrangement uses TRBV7-9 and TRBJ2-7; weak D call: TRBD2 (5 bases). V gave up 5 bases and J gave up 7 bases, with 15 bases separating them. This CDR3 is built from 13 residues. Germline values: CDR1 SEHNR, CDR2 FQNEAQ (reference sequence).